These T cell receptor beta chains were read from a single sample in a study of shared clonotypes between healthy human individuals. Assay: immunoSEQ multiplex PCR; the TCRdb copy retains only in-frame clones and omits some. The data show 2 million to 3 million clones, around 90% seen once. The specimen sequenced was naive CD4+ T cells sorted from blood. The origin of the receptors is a man between 18 and 35 years old in good health. The CDR3 runs from the conserved cysteine through the conserved F or W. Each record gives: D gene, J gene, clone size, V gene, CDR3 protein, CDR3 DNA. D genes are given only for firm matches. Not every row has a clone size; where given, it reads once, few, many or a size class.

d_call: NA
j_call: TRBJ1-6
clone_size: NA
v_call: TRBV30
cdr3_aa: CAWSGRAPWGPLHF
cdr3_nt: TGTGCCTGGAGTGGCAGGGCACCCTGGGGGCCCCTCCACTTT

d_call: TRBD2
j_call: TRBJ2-2
clone_size: once
v_call: TRBV10-3
cdr3_aa: CAIRPGLAGGRGTGELFF
cdr3_nt: TGTGCCATCAGGCCGGGACTAGCGGGGGGGCGTGGCACCGGGGAGCTGTTTTTT

d_call: TRBD1
j_call: TRBJ1-6
clone_size: NA
v_call: TRBV19
cdr3_aa: CASTRDSSFLNSPLHF
cdr3_nt: TGTGCCAGTACCCGGGACAGCTCTTTTTTAAATTCACCCCTCCACTTT

d_call: TRBD2
j_call: TRBJ2-1
clone_size: NA
v_call: TRBV6-6
cdr3_aa: CASGRGGKNYNEQFF
cdr3_nt: TGTGCCAGTGGGCGCGGGGGGAAGAACTACAATGAGCAGTTCTTC

d_call: NA
j_call: TRBJ2-7
clone_size: NA
v_call: TRBV6-1
cdr3_aa: CASSEAALAPYEQYF
cdr3_nt: TGTGCCAGCAGTGAAGCGGCACTCGCCCCCTACGAGCAGTACTTC

d_call: NA
j_call: TRBJ2-2
clone_size: NA
v_call: TRBV10-3
cdr3_aa: CAISEARTNTGELFF
cdr3_nt: TGTGCCATCAGTGAGGCCAGGACGAACACCGGGGAGCTGTTTTTT

d_call: TRBD2
j_call: TRBJ2-5
clone_size: NA
v_call: TRBV6-5
cdr3_aa: CASGTTSVFQETQYF
cdr3_nt: TGTGCCAGCGGAACGACTAGCGTGTTCCAAGAGACCCAGTACTTC

d_call: TRBD1
j_call: TRBJ2-6
clone_size: NA
v_call: TRBV25-1
cdr3_aa: CASSGATGDLGANVLTF
cdr3_nt: TGTGCCAGCAGTGGAGCGACAGGGGACCTTGGGGCCAACGTCCTGACTTTC

d_call: NA
j_call: TRBJ2-5
clone_size: NA
v_call: TRBV11-2
cdr3_aa: CASSLGGPQETQYF
cdr3_nt: TGTGCCAGCAGCTTAGGAGGACCACAAGAGACCCAGTACTTC

d_call: TRBD2
j_call: TRBJ2-1
clone_size: NA
v_call: TRBV5-3
cdr3_aa: CARSLTSGGEQFF
cdr3_nt: TGTGCCAGAAGCCTGACTAGCGGGGGGGAGCAGTTCTTC

d_call: NA
j_call: TRBJ1-1
clone_size: NA
v_call: TRBV25-1
cdr3_aa: CASSESGPGTEAFF
cdr3_nt: TGTGCCAGCAGTGAATCGGGCCCCGGGACTGAAGCTTTCTTT

d_call: NA
j_call: TRBJ1-2
clone_size: NA
v_call: TRBV30
cdr3_aa: CAWSVRRGANYGYTF
cdr3_nt: TGTGCCTGGAGTGTACGGAGGGGAGCTAACTATGGCTACACCTTC

d_call: NA
j_call: TRBJ2-2
clone_size: NA
v_call: TRBV5-1
cdr3_aa: CASSGGEANTGELFF
cdr3_nt: TGCGCCAGCAGCGGGGGTGAGGCGAACACCGGGGAGCTGTTTTTT

d_call: TRBD2
j_call: TRBJ2-3
clone_size: NA
v_call: TRBV2
cdr3_aa: CASTSGTSHPDTQYF
cdr3_nt: TGTGCCAGCACCTCCGGGACTAGTCACCCAGATACGCAGTATTTT

d_call: TRBD2
j_call: TRBJ2-3
clone_size: NA
v_call: TRBV5-1
cdr3_aa: CASSPVLSGTSDTQYF
cdr3_nt: TGCGCCAGCAGCCCGGTGTTGAGCGGGACCTCGGATACGCAGTATTTT

d_call: NA
j_call: TRBJ2-7
clone_size: NA
v_call: TRBV2
cdr3_aa: CASSADYEQYF
cdr3_nt: TGTGCCAGCAGTGCGGATTACGAGCAGTACTTC

d_call: NA
j_call: TRBJ2-5
clone_size: NA
v_call: TRBV15
cdr3_aa: CATSRPGPAGTQYF
cdr3_nt: TGTGCCACCAGCAGACCCGGACCTGCTGGGACCCAGTACTTC

d_call: TRBD1
j_call: TRBJ1-5
clone_size: NA
v_call: TRBV11-2
cdr3_aa: CASSPDRGNQPQHF
cdr3_nt: TGTGCCAGCAGCCCAGACAGGGGTAATCAGCCCCAGCATTTT

d_call: TRBD2
j_call: TRBJ2-1
clone_size: once
v_call: TRBV9
cdr3_aa: CASSPRGLAGDSYNEQFF
cdr3_nt: TGTGCCAGCAGCCCTCGGGGACTAGCGGGGGATTCCTACAATGAGCAGTTCTTC

d_call: NA
j_call: TRBJ1-1
clone_size: once
v_call: TRBV19
cdr3_aa: CASRTHGPTNTEAFF
cdr3_nt: TGTGCCAGTAGAACCCACGGACCGACGAACACTGAAGCTTTCTTT

d_call: NA
j_call: TRBJ1-1
clone_size: few
v_call: TRBV18
cdr3_aa: CASSQGQRNTEAFF
cdr3_nt: TGTGCCAGCTCACAAGGACAGCGGAACACTGAAGCTTTCTTT

d_call: TRBD2
j_call: TRBJ2-1
clone_size: NA
v_call: TRBV5-4
cdr3_aa: CASSLGGSVSYNEQFF
cdr3_nt: TGTGCCAGCAGCTTGGGCGGGAGTGTGTCCTACAATGAGCAGTTCTTC

d_call: NA
j_call: TRBJ1-5
clone_size: once
v_call: TRBV5-6
cdr3_aa: CASNLGATGRNQPQHF
cdr3_nt: TGTGCCAGCAACCTCGGGGCCACAGGGAGAAATCAGCCCCAGCATTTT

d_call: NA
j_call: TRBJ1-1
clone_size: NA
v_call: TRBV30
cdr3_aa: CAWLRDGLNTEAFF
cdr3_nt: TGTGCCTGGCTCCGGGACGGTTTAAACACTGAAGCTTTCTTT

d_call: NA
j_call: TRBJ1-2
clone_size: NA
v_call: TRBV29-1
cdr3_aa: CSVETREGQYGYTF
cdr3_nt: TGCAGCGTTGAGACCCGGGAGGGGCAGTATGGCTACACCTTC

d_call: NA
j_call: TRBJ2-7
clone_size: NA
v_call: TRBV5-1
cdr3_aa: CASSLEEGVATSSQYF
cdr3_nt: TGCGCCAGCAGCTTGGAAGAGGGTGTTGCTACGAGCAGTCAGTACTTC

d_call: NA
j_call: TRBJ1-4
clone_size: NA
v_call: TRBV5-1
cdr3_aa: CASSLGGAGEKLFF
cdr3_nt: TGCGCCAGCAGCTTGGGAGGGGCCGGTGAAAAACTGTTTTTT

d_call: NA
j_call: TRBJ2-5
clone_size: NA
v_call: TRBV5-6
cdr3_aa: CASSLKQGTQYF
cdr3_nt: TGTGCCAGCAGCTTGAAACAGGGGACCCAGTACTTC

d_call: TRBD2
j_call: TRBJ2-1
clone_size: NA
v_call: TRBV5-1
cdr3_aa: CASSLEIGGRDYNEQFF
cdr3_nt: TGCGCCAGCAGCTTGGAAATTGGCGGGAGGGATTACAATGAGCAGTTCTTC

d_call: NA
j_call: TRBJ2-7
clone_size: NA
v_call: TRBV6-5
cdr3_aa: CASSYDDLNRVYF
cdr3_nt: TGTGCCAGCAGTTACGACGACCTTAATAGGGTGTACTTC

d_call: TRBD1
j_call: TRBJ1-4
clone_size: NA
v_call: TRBV4-1
cdr3_aa: CASSQVGRGRPLGNEKLFF
cdr3_nt: TGCGCCAGCAGCCAAGTCGGCAGGGGGCGCCCATTGGGGAATGAAAAACTGTTTTTT

d_call: NA
j_call: TRBJ1-5
clone_size: NA
v_call: TRBV19
cdr3_aa: CASSWDSNQPQHF
cdr3_nt: TGTGCCAGTAGTTGGGACAGCAATCAGCCCCAGCATTTT

d_call: NA
j_call: TRBJ1-5
clone_size: NA
v_call: TRBV28
cdr3_aa: CASFSGAYSNQPQHF
cdr3_nt: TGTGCCAGTTTCTCAGGGGCTTATAGCAATCAGCCCCAGCATTTT

d_call: NA
j_call: TRBJ1-5
clone_size: few
v_call: TRBV18
cdr3_aa: CASSDGSNQPQHF
cdr3_nt: TGTGCCAGCTCAGACGGTAGCAATCAGCCCCAGCATTTT

d_call: NA
j_call: TRBJ2-2
clone_size: NA
v_call: TRBV19
cdr3_aa: CASIDFPGGELFF
cdr3_nt: TGTGCCAGTATCGACTTTCCGGGCGGGGAGCTGTTTTTT

d_call: NA
j_call: TRBJ2-2
clone_size: NA
v_call: TRBV6-1
cdr3_aa: CASSGYSSGKGGPGELFF
cdr3_nt: TGTGCCAGCAGTGGTTACTCCTCAGGGAAGGGCGGGCCCGGGGAGCTGTTTTTT

d_call: TRBD2
j_call: TRBJ2-6
clone_size: NA
v_call: TRBV6-6
cdr3_aa: CASSRTGGANVLTF
cdr3_nt: TGTGCCAGCAGTCGGACGGGAGGGGCCAACGTCTTGACTTTC

d_call: TRBD1
j_call: TRBJ2-2
clone_size: NA
v_call: TRBV10-2
cdr3_aa: CASKIPDRGGTGELFF
cdr3_nt: TGCGCCAGCAAAATCCCGGACAGGGGGGGCACCGGGGAGCTGTTTTTT

d_call: NA
j_call: TRBJ2-7
clone_size: NA
v_call: TRBV5-1
cdr3_aa: CASAGKEAPYEQYF
cdr3_nt: TGCGCCAGCGCGGGAAAGGAGGCTCCCTACGAGCAGTACTTC

d_call: TRBD1
j_call: TRBJ1-2
clone_size: NA
v_call: TRBV6-1
cdr3_aa: CASSTPQTGDYGYTF
cdr3_nt: TGTGCCAGCAGCACCCCCCAAACAGGGGACTATGGCTACACCTTC

d_call: NA
j_call: TRBJ1-2
clone_size: NA
v_call: TRBV6-1
cdr3_aa: CASSDWRSGKHYTF
cdr3_nt: TGTGCCAGCAGTGATTGGCGCTCGGGGAAACACTACACCTTC

d_call: TRBD1
j_call: TRBJ2-7
clone_size: NA
v_call: TRBV2
cdr3_aa: CASTRQGPYEQYF
cdr3_nt: TGTGCCAGCACCAGACAGGGTCCCTACGAGCAGTACTTC

d_call: NA
j_call: TRBJ2-3
clone_size: NA
v_call: TRBV25-1
cdr3_aa: CASSDSRGLSTDTQYF
cdr3_nt: TGTGCCAGCAGTGATTCCAGGGGTTTAAGCACAGATACGCAGTATTTT

d_call: NA
j_call: TRBJ2-1
clone_size: NA
v_call: TRBV11-2
cdr3_aa: CASSYNTGTAFF
cdr3_nt: TGTGCCAGCAGCTATAATACCGGGACCGCGTTCTTC

d_call: NA
j_call: TRBJ1-6
clone_size: NA
v_call: TRBV19
cdr3_aa: CASSPGAGSYNSPLHF
cdr3_nt: TGTGCCAGTAGCCCGGGGGCCGGCTCCTATAATTCACCCCTCCACTTT

d_call: TRBD2
j_call: TRBJ2-7
clone_size: NA
v_call: TRBV7-8
cdr3_aa: CASSQWTGTSGRNDYEQYF
cdr3_nt: TGTGCCAGCAGCCAATGGACGGGGACTAGCGGGAGGAACGACTACGAGCAGTACTTC

d_call: NA
j_call: TRBJ2-4
clone_size: NA
v_call: TRBV2
cdr3_aa: CASSRVLAKNIQYF
cdr3_nt: TGTGCCAGCAGTAGGGTCCTAGCCAAAAACATTCAGTACTTC

d_call: NA
j_call: TRBJ2-7
clone_size: NA
v_call: TRBV15
cdr3_aa: CATSRDRGRVAEQYF
cdr3_nt: TGTGCCACCAGCAGAGATCGCGGCAGGGTAGCCGAGCAGTACTTC

d_call: NA
j_call: TRBJ1-2
clone_size: NA
v_call: TRBV4-2
cdr3_aa: CASSGHSLDGYTF
cdr3_nt: TGTGCCAGCAGCGGACACTCCCTGGATGGCTACACCTTC

d_call: NA
j_call: TRBJ2-5
clone_size: once
v_call: TRBV25-1
cdr3_aa: CASSKGGGVGETQYF
cdr3_nt: TGTGCCAGCTCCAAGGGGGGGGGCGTAGGAGAGACCCAGTACTTC

d_call: NA
j_call: TRBJ1-1
clone_size: NA
v_call: TRBV7-3
cdr3_aa: CASSLRIGTNTEAFF
cdr3_nt: TGTGCCAGCAGCTTACGGATTGGTACGAACACTGAAGCTTTCTTT

d_call: TRBD1
j_call: TRBJ2-3
clone_size: NA
v_call: TRBV14
cdr3_aa: CASSQAPTGAGDTQYF
cdr3_nt: TGTGCCAGCAGCCAAGCTCCGACAGGGGCAGGAGATACGCAGTATTTT

d_call: NA
j_call: TRBJ2-1
clone_size: once
v_call: TRBV7-2
cdr3_aa: CASSPGRDYYNEQFF
cdr3_nt: TGTGCCAGCAGCCCGGGACGAGATTACTACAATGAGCAGTTCTTC

d_call: TRBD2
j_call: TRBJ2-1
clone_size: NA
v_call: TRBV4-2
cdr3_aa: CASSQVRGGRADEQFF
cdr3_nt: TGTGCCAGCAGCCAAGTTAGGGGCGGGAGGGCCGATGAGCAGTTCTTC

d_call: NA
j_call: TRBJ1-5
clone_size: NA
v_call: TRBV11-2
cdr3_aa: CASSLVLGGQPQHF
cdr3_nt: TGTGCCAGCAGCTTAGTGTTGGGAGGCCAGCCCCAGCATTTT

d_call: TRBD2
j_call: TRBJ2-1
clone_size: NA
v_call: TRBV5-1
cdr3_aa: CASRSGSGLAGENEQFF
cdr3_nt: TGCGCCAGCAGGTCGGGGTCGGGACTAGCGGGAGAGAATGAGCAGTTCTTC

d_call: NA
j_call: TRBJ1-2
clone_size: NA
v_call: TRBV25-1
cdr3_aa: CASSVGASYGYTF
cdr3_nt: TGTGCCAGCAGTGTGGGGGCGTCCTATGGCTACACCTTC